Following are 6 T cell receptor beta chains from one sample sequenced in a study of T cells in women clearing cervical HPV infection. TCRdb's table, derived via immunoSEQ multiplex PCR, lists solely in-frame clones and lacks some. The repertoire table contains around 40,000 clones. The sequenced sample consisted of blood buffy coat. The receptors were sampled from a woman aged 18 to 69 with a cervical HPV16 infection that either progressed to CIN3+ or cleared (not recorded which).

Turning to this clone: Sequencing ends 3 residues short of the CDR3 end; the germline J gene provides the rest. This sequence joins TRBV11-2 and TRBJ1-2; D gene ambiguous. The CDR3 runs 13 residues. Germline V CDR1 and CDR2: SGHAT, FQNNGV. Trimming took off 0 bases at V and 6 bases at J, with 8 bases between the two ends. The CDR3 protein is CASSLDRSNGYTF. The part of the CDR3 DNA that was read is TGTGCCAGCAGCTTAGACAGGTCAAATGGC.

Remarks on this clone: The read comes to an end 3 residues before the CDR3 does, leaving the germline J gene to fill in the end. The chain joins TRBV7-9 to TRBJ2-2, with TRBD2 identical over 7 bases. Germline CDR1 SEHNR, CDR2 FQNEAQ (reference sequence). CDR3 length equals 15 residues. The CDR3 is CASSLIVQGGEKLFF. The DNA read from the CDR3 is TGTGCCAGCAGCTTAATTGTTCAGGGAGGGGAAAAG.

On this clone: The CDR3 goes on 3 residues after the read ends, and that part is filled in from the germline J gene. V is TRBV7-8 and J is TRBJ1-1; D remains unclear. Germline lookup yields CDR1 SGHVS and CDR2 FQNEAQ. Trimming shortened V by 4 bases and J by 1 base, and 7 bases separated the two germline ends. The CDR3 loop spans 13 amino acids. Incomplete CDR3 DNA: TGTGCCAGCAGCTCCGGGGAGAACACTGAA. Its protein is CASSSGENTE. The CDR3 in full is CASSSGENTEAFF.

The CDR3 bases that were read are TGTGCCAGCAGCTTAGAATGGGGGGGCTATGGC. It translates to CASSLEWGGYG. The full-length CDR3 reads as CASSLEWGGYGYTF. The J gene is TRBJ1-2, the V gene TRBV11-2; a weak D match, TRBD1 (5 bases). The read ends 3 residues shy of where the CDR3 ends; the end is completed using the germline J gene. The CDR3 covers 14 residues. From germline, CDR1 is SGHAT and CDR2 FQNNGV. V was shortened by 0 bases and J by 4 bases, with 9 bases between the two germline ends.

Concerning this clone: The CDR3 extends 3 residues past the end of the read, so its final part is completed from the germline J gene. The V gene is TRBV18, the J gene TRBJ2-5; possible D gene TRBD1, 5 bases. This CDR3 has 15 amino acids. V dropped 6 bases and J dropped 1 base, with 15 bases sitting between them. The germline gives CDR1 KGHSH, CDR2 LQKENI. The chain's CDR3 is CASSLWSGPQETQYF. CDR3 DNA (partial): TGTGCCAGCTCCCTGTGGTCAGGGCCCCAAGAGACC.

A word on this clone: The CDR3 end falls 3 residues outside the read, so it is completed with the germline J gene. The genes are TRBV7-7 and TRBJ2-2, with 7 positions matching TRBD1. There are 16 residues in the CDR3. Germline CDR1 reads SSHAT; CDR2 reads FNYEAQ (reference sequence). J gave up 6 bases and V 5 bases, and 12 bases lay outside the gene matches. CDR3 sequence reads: CASSDTRQGTAGELFF. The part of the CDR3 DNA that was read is TGTGCCAGCAGCGATACCCGACAGGGAACGGCCGGGGAG.